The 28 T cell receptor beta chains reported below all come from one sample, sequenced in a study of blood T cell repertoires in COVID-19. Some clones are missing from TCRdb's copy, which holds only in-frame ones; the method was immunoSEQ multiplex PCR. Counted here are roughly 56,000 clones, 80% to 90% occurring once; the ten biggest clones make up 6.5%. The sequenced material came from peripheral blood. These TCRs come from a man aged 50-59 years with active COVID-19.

The CDR3 nucleotides read TGCGCCAGCAGCCAGACAGGGTTGAACACTGAAGCTTTCTTT. As protein: CASSQTGLNTEAFF. The chain uses TRBV5-1 and TRBJ1-1; 7 bases line up with TRBD1. V was pared by 4 bases and J by 0 bases, with 3 bases of the junction left unmatched. This CDR3 region has 14 residues. Germline CDR1 SGHRS, CDR2 YFSETQ.

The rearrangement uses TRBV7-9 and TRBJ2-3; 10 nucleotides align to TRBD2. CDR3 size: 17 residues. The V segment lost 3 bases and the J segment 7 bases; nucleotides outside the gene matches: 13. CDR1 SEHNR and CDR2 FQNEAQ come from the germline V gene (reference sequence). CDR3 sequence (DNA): TGTGCCAGCAGCTTTGGCCTAGCGGGAGAGGTTGGGAATACGCAGTATTTT. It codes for CASSFGLAGEVGNTQYF.

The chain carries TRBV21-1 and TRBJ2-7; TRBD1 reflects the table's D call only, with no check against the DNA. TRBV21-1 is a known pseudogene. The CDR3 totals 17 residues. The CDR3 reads CASSLPAWEQGPYEQYF. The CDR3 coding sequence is TGTGCCAGCAGTCTCCCGGCCTGGGAACAGGGCCCCTACGAGCAGTACTTC.

The CDR3 spells CASSLAGTGSREQYF. CDR3 bases: TGTGCCAGCAGCTTGGCTGGGACAGGGTCTCGGGAGCAGTACTTC. The chain uses TRBV5-6 and TRBJ2-7; 9 bases fit TRBD1. The CDR3 is 15 amino acids. With V trimmed by 0 bases and J by 7 bases, 8 bases remained unmatched. Germline V CDR1 and CDR2: SGHDT, YYEEEE.

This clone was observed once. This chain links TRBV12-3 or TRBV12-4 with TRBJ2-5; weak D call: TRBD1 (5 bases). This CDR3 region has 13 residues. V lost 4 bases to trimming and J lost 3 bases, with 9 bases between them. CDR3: CASSSRQKETQYF. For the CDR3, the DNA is TGTGCCAGCAGTTCCCGACAGAAAGAGACCCAGTACTTC.

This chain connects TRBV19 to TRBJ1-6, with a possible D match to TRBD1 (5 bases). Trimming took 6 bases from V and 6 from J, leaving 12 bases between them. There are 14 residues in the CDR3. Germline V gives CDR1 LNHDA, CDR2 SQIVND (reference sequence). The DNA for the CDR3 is TGTGCCAGTAGGGAGGGGACCGCTAATTCACCCCTCCACTTT. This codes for CASREGTANSPLHF. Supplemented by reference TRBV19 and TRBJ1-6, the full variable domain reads DGGITQSPKYLFRKEGQNVTLSCEQNLNHDAMYWYRQDPGQGLRLIYYSQIVNDFQKGDIAEGYSVSREKKESFPLTVTSAQKNPTAFYLCASREGTANSPLHFGNGTRLTVT.

CDR3 nucleotides: TGCGCCAGCAGCTTGGATGGGACAGCTCGAACCGGGGAGCTGTTTTTT. This sequence encodes CASSLDGTARTGELFF. This rearrangement joins TRBV5-1 to TRBJ2-2; TRBD1 matches at 7 bases. The CDR3 spans 16 residues. Looked up from germline, CDR1 is SGHRS and CDR2 is YFSETQ. V trimming: 0 bases; J trimming: 5 bases; junction bases outside the gene matches: 7.

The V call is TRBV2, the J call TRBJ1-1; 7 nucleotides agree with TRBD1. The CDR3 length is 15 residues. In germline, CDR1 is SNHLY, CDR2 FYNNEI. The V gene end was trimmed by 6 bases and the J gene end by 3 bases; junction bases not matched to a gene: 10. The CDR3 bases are TGTGCCAGCAGAGCCAGACAGGGCGCGGACACTGAAGCTTTCTTT. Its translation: CASRARQGADTEAFF.

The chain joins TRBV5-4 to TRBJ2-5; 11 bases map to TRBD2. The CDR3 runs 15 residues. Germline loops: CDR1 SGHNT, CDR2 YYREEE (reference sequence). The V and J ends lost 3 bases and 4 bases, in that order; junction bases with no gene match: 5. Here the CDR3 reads CASSSGTSGIETQYF. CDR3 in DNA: TGTGCCAGCAGCTCCGGGACTAGCGGAATAGAGACCCAGTACTTC.

This CDR3 reads CSVVTRGRYGNTIYF. DNA for the CDR3: TGCAGCGTCGTGACCAGGGGGAGATATGGAAACACCATATATTTT. The rearrangement joins TRBV29-1 to TRBJ1-3; 7 positions agree with TRBD1. Germline loops: CDR1 SQVTM, CDR2 ANQGSEA. With 6 bases clipped from V and 3 bases from J, the junction kept 11 bases outside the gene matches. CDR3 size: 15 residues.

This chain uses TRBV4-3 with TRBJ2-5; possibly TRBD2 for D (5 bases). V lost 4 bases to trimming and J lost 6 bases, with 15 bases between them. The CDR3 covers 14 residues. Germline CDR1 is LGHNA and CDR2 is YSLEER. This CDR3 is CASSPGGELQTQYF. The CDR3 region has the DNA TGCGCCAGCAGCCCAGGAGGCGAACTGCAGACCCAGTACTTC.

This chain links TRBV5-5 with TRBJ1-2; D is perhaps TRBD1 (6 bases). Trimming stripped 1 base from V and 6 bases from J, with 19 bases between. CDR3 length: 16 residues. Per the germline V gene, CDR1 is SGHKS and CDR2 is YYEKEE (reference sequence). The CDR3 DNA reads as TGTGCCAGCAGCTTGAGCTGGCCTTTGGGGGGGCATGGCTACACCTTC. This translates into CASSLSWPLGGHGYTF.

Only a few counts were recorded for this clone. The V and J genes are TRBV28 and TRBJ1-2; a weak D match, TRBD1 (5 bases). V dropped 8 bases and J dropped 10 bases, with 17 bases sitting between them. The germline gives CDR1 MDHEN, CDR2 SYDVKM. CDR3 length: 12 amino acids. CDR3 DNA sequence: TGTGCCAGCGCGGGACCTTGGGAGTACTACACCTTC. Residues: CASAGPWEYYTF.

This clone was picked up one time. Here the CDR3 reads CASSEGVAGTTQYF. The CDR3, as DNA: TGCGCCAGCAGTGAGGGGGTAGCGGGGACTACGCAGTATTTT. The V call is TRBV10-2, the J call TRBJ2-3, with TRBD2 matching over 8 bases. The CDR3 extends over 14 amino acids. V lost 2 bases, J lost 8 bases, and 6 bases stayed unmatched. The germline V gene encodes CDR1 WSHSY and CDR2 SAAADI.

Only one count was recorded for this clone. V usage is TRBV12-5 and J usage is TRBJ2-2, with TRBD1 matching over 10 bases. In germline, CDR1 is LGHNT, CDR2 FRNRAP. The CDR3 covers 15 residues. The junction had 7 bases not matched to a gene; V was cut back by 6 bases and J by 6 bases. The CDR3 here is CASGYRQGAAGELFF. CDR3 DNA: TGTGCTAGTGGCTATAGACAGGGGGCCGCCGGGGAGCTGTTTTTT.

DNA of the CDR3: TGTGCCAGCAGTCGCGACGGAGGTCATGGCTACACCTTC. Encoded protein: CASSRDGGHGYTF. This rearrangement joins TRBV7-9 to TRBJ1-2, with no clear D. The germline V and J ends were trimmed by 6 bases and 6 bases, with 14 bases remaining between them. Germline-derived CDR1 and CDR2 are SEHNR and FQNEAQ (reference sequence). The CDR3 consists of 13 residues.

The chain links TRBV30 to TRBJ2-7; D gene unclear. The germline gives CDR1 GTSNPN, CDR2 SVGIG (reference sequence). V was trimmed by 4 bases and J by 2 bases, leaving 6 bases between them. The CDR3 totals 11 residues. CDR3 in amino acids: CAWTDTYEQYF. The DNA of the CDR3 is TGTGCCTGGACCGACACCTACGAGCAGTACTTC.

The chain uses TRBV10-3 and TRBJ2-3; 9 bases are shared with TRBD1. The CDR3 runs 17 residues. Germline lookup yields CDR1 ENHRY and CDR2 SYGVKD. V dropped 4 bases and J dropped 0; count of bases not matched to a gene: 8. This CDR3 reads CAISAGTGNPSTDTQYF. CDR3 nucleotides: TGTGCCATCAGTGCCGGGACAGGGAACCCGAGCACAGATACGCAGTATTTT.

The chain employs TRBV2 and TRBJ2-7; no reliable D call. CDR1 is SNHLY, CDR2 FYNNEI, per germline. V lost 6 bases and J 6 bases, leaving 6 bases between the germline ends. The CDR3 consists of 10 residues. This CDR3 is CASSSGEQYF. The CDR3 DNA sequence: TGTGCCAGCAGCAGTGGCGAGCAGTACTTC.

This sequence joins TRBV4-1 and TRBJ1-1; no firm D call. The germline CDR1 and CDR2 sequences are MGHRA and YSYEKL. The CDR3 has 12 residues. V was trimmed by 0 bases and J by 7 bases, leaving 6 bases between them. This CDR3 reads CASSQDPFEAFF. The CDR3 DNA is TGCGCCAGCAGCCAAGACCCATTTGAAGCTTTCTTT.

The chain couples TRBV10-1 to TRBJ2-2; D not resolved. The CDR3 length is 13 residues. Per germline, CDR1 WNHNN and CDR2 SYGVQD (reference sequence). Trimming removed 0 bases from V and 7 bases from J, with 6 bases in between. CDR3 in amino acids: CASSESAGGELFF. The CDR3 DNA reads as TGCGCCAGCAGTGAGTCGGCAGGCGGGGAGCTGTTTTTT.

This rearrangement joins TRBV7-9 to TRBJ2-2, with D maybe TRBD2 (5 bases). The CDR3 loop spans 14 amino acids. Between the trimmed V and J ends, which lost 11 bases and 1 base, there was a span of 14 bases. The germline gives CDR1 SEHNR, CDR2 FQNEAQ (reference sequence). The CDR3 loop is CAPEGKMNTGELFF. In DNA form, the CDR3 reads TGTGCCCCAGAGGGCAAAATGAACACCGGGGAGCTGTTTTTT.

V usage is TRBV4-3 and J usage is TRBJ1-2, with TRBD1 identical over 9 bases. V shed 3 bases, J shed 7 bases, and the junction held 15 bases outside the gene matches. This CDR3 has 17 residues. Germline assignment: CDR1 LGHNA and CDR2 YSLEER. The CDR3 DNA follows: TGCGCCAGCAGCCAGACCGGGACAGGGCGGGGGAGAGGTGGCTACACCTTC. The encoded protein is CASSQTGTGRGRGGYTF.

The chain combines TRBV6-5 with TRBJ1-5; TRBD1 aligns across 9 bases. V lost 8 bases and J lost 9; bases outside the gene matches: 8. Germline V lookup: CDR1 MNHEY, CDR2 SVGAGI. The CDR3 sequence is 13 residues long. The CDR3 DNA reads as TGTGCCAGCGGGGGACAGGGTCTGAGGCCCCAGCATTTT. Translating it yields CASGGQGLRPQHF.

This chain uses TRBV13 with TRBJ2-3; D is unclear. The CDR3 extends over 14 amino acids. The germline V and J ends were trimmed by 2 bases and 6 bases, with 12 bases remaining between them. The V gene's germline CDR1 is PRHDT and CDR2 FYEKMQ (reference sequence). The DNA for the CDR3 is TGTGCCAGCAGCTTACTCGGCGGTGGGGATACGCAGTATTTT. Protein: CASSLLGGGDTQYF.

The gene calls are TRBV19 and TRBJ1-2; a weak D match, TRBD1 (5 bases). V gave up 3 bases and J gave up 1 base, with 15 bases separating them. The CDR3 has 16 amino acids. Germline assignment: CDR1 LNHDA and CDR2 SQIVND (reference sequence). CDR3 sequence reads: CASSMYEQELNYGYTF. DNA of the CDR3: TGTGCCAGTAGTATGTATGAACAGGAGCTTAACTATGGCTACACCTTC.

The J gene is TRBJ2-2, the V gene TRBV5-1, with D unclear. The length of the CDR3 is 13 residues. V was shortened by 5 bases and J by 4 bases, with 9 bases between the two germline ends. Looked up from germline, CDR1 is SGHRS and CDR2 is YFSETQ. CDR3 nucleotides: TGCGCCAGCAGGCAGCGCGGCACCGGGGAGCTGTTTTTT. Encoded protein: CASRQRGTGELFF.

CDR3 in DNA: TGTGCCAGCAGTTACGTGGGGGGTCGAGCTTTCTTT. Protein product: CASSYVGGRAFF. V gene TRBV6-5 combines with J gene TRBJ1-1; D is possibly TRBD1 (5 bases). CDR1 is MNHEY, CDR2 SVGAGI, per germline. V lost 2 bases and J lost 10, with 11 bases in between. The CDR3 contains 12 residues.